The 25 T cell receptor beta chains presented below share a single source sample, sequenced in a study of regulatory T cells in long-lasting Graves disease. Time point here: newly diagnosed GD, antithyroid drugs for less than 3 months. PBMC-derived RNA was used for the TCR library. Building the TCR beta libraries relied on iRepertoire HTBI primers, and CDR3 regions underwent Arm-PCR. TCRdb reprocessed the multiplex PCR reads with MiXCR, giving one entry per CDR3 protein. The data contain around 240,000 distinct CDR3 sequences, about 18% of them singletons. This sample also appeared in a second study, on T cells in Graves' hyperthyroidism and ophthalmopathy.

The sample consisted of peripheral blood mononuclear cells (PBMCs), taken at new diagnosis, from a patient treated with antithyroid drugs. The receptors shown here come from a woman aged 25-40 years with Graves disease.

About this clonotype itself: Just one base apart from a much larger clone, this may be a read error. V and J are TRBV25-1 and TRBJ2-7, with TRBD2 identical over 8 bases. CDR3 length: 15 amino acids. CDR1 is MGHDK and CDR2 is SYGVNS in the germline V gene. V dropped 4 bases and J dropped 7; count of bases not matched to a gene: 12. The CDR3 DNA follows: TGTGCCAGCAGTGCTCTGACTAGCGTCTACAATGAGCAGTACTTC. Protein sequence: CASSALTSVYNEQYF.

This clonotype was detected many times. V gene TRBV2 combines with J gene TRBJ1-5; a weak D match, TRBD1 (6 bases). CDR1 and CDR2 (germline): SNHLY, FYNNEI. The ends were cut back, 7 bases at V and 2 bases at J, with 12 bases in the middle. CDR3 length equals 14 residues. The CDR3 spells CASNIRQGNQPQHF. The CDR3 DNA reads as TGTGCCAGCAATATAAGACAGGGCAATCAGCCCCAGCATTTT.

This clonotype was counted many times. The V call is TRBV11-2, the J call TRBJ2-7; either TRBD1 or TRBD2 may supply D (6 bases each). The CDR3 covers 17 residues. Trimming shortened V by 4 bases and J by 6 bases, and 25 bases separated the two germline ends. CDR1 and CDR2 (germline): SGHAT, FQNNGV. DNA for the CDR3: TGTGCCAGCAGCTCCGGCGGGGTTCTACAGGGATCGGGCGAGCAGTACTTC. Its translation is CASSSGGVLQGSGEQYF.

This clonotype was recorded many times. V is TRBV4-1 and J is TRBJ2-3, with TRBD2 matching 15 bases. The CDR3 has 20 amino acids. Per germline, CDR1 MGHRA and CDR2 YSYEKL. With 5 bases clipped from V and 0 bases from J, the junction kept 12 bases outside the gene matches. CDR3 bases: TGCGCCAGCAGCAATCGACAGGGACTAGCGGGGGGCAACAGCACAGATACGCAGTATTTT. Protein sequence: CASSNRQGLAGGNSTDTQYF.

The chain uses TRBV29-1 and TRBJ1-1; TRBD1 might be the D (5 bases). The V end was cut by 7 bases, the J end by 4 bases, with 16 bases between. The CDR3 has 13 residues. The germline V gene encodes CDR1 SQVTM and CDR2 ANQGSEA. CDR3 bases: TGCAGCGCGAGGGGAGGGCGGGGCACTGAAGCTTTCTTT. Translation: CSARGGRGTEAFF.

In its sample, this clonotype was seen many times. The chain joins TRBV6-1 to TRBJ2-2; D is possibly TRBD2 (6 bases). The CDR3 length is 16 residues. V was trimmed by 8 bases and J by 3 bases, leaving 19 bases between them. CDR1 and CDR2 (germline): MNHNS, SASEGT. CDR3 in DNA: TGTGCCAGCGCGGGGCGGCAAGGGAAGGACACCGGGGAGCTGTTTTTT. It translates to CASAGRQGKDTGELFF.

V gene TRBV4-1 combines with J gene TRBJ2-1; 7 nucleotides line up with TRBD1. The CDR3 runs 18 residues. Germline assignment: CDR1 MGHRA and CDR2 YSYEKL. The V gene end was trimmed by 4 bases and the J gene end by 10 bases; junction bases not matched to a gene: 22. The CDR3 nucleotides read TGCGCCAGCAGCCCCTTCCGTTCTGACAGGGTGGGCCCTAGGGAGCAGTTCTTC. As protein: CASSPFRSDRVGPREQFF.

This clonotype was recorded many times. The CDR3 bases are TGCGCCAGCAGTCACGAGGTCGGGGGATGGAACACTGAAGCTTTCTTT. Translating gives CASSHEVGGWNTEAFF. The V and J genes are TRBV5-1 and TRBJ1-1; TRBD1 might be the D (5 bases). This CDR3 contains 16 residues. Germline lookup yields CDR1 SGHRS and CDR2 YFSETQ. The germline V and J ends were trimmed by 5 bases and 1 base, with 18 bases remaining between them. The full variable domain, its missing parts supplied by reference TRBV5-1 and TRBJ1-1, is KAGVTQTPRYLIKTRGQQVTLSCSPISGHRSVSWYQQTPGQGLQFLFEYFSETQRNKGNFPGRFSGRQFSNSRSEMNVSTLELGDSALYLCASSHEVGGWNTEAFFGQGTRLTVV.

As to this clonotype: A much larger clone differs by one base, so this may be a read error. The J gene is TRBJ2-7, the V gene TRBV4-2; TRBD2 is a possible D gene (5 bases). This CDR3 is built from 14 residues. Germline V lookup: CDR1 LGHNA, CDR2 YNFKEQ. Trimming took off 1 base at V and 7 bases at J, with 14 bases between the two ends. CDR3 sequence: CASSQVLDYNEQYF. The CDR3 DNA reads TGTGCCAGCAGCCAAGTACTAGACTACAATGAGCAGTACTTC.

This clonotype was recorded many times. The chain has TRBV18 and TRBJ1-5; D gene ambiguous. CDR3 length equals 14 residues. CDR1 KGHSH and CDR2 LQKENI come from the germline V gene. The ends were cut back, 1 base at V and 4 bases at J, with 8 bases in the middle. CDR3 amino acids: CASSPLGRNQPQHF. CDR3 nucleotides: TGTGCCAGCTCACCACTAGGACGAAATCAGCCCCAGCATTTT.

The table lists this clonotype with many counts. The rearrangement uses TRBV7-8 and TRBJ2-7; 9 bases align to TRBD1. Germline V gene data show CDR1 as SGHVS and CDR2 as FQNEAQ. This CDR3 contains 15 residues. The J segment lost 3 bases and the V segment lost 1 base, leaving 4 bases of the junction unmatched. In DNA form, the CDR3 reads TGTGCCAGCAGCTTAGGGCGGGACAGGGTCTACGAGCAGTACTTC. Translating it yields CASSLGRDRVYEQYF.

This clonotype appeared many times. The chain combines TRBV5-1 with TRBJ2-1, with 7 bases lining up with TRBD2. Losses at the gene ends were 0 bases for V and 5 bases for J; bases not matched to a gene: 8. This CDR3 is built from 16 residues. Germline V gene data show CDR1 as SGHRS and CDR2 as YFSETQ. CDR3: CASSLGTRRWDNEQFF. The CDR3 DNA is TGCGCCAGCAGCTTGGGGACTAGACGTTGGGACAATGAGCAGTTCTTC.

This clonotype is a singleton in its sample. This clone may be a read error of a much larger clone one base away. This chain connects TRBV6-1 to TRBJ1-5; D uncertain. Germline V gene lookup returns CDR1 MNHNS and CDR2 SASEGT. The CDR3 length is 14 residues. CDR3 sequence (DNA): TGTGCCAGCAGGCTACTGAATAGCAATCAGCCCCGGCATTTT. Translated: CASRLLNSNQPRHF.

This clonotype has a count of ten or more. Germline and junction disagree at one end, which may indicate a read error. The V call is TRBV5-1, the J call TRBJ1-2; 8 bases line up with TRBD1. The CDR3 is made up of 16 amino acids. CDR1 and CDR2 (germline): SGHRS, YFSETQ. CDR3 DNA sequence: TGTGCCAGCAGCTTGATCGGACAGGGCGGAGGCTATGGCTACACCTTC. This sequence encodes CASSLIGQGGGYGYTF. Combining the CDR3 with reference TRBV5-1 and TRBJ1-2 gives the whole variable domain KAGVTQTPRYLIKTRGQQVTLSCSPISGHRSVSWYQQTPGQGLQFLFEYFSETQRNKGNFPGRFSGRQFSNSRSEMNVSTLELGDSALYLCASSLIGQGGGYGYTFGSGTRLTVV.

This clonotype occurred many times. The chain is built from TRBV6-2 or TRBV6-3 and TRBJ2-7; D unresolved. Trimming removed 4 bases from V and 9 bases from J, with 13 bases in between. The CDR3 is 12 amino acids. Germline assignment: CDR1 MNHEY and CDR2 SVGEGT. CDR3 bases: TGTGCCAGCAGTTCCGTCCCATTGGGGCAGTACTTC. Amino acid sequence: CASSSVPLGQYF.

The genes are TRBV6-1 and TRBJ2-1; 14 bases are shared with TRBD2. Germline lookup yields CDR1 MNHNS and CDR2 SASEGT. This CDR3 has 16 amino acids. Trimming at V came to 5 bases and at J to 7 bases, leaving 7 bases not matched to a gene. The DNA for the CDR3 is TGTGCCAGCAGTCTCAGGACTAGCGGGGGGTTTAATGAGCAGTTCTTC. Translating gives CASSLRTSGGFNEQFF.

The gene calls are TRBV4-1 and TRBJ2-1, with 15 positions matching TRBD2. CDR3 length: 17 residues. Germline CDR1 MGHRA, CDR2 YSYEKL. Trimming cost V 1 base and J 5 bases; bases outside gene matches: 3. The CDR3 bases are TGCGCCAGCAGCCAAGTCAGGACTAGCGGGGGGGACAATGAGCAGTTCTTC. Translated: CASSQVRTSGGDNEQFF.

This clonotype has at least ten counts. This CDR3 is CASSEQGDYGYTF. DNA for the CDR3: TGTGCCAGCAGTGAACAGGGGGACTATGGCTACACCTTC. This sequence joins TRBV12-3 or TRBV12-4 and TRBJ1-2; 8 positions agree with TRBD1. V lost 5 bases to trimming and J lost 3 bases; unmatched junction nucleotides: 2. CDR3 length: 13 amino acids.

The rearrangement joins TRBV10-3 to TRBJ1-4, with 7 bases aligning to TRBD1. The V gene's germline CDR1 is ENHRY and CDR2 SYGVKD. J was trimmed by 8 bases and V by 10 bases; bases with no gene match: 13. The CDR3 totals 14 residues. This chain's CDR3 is CATGFGQVGEKLFF. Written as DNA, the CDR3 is TGTGCCACCGGTTTCGGACAGGTTGGCGAAAAACTGTTTTTT.

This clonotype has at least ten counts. CDR3 in amino acids: CASSYARTASYEQYF. CDR3 nucleotide sequence: TGTGCCAGCAGTTACGCCCGGACAGCTTCCTACGAGCAGTACTTC. This chain uses TRBV6-5 with TRBJ2-7, with a possible D match to TRBD1 (6 bases). The V and J ends lost 2 bases and 1 base respectively, with 12 bases between them. This CDR3 has 15 residues. Germline-derived CDR1 and CDR2 are MNHEY and SVGAGI.

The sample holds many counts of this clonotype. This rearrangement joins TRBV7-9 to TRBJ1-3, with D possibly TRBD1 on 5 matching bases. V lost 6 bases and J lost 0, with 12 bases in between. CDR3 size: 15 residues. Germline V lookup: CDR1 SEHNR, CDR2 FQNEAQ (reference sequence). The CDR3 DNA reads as TGTGCCAGCAGGCCGACAGACGTCTCTGGAAACACCATATATTTT. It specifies CASRPTDVSGNTIYF.

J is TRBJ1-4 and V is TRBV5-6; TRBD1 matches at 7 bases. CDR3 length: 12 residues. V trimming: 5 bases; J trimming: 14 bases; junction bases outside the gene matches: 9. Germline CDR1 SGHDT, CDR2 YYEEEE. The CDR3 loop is CASSREGTVLFF. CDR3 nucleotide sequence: TGTGCCAGCAGTCGGGAGGGGACAGTTCTGTTTTTT.

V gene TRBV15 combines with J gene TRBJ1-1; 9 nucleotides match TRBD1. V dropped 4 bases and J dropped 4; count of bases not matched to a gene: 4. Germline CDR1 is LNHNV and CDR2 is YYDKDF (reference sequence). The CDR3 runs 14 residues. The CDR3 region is CATSTDRGGTEAFF. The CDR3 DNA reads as TGTGCCACCAGCACAGACAGGGGGGGCACTGAAGCTTTCTTT.

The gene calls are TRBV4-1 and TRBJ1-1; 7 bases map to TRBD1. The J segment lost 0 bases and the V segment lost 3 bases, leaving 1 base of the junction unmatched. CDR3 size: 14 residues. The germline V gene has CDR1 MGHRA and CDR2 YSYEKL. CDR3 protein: CASSQTGLNTEAFF. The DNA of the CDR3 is TGCGCCAGCAGCCAGACAGGGCTGAACACTGAAGCTTTCTTT.

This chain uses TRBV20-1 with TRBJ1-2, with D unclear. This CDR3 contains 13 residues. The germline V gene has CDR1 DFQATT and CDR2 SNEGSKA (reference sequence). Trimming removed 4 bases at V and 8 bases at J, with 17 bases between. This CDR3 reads CSATNIRAGGYTF. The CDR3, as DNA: TGCAGTGCTACAAATATCCGAGCAGGCGGCTACACCTTC.